A single sample gave rise to the 11 T cell receptor beta chains below, sequenced in a study of beta chain features in type 1 diabetes (dated by TCRdb to the late 2010s). What the authors observed across the whole study: In all four CD4+ subsets, TCRB CDR3 length was moderately but significantly shorter in type 1 diabetes patients.

The library was made by the immunoSEQ multiplex PCR assay. The entire isolated RNA was reverse transcribed using the High Capacity cDNA Reverse Transcription Kit, and thus expressed TCRB transcripts were sequenced. Entries here come from immuneACCESS through TCRdb and include only in-frame sequences with V and J called. Some clones fail to appear in such tables; in the studies checked, an unresolved V gene covers under half of the shortfall, and the cause of the remainder is unknown. The sample data list 600,000 to 700,000 clones, and around an eighth of these were observed just once. The top ten constitute more than 0.1% of the sample. Antigens of these TCRs are unknown. The specimen was naive CD4+ T cells from blood. The meaning of the sample's cell subset or site label: true naive CD4+ T cells. The receptors were sampled from a young man with type 1 diabetes.

The chain carries TRBV19 and TRBJ2-2; D is unclear. V dropped 3 bases and J dropped 1 base, with 6 bases sitting between them. CDR3 length equals 14 residues. Germline assignment: CDR1 LNHDA and CDR2 SQIVND (reference sequence). The CDR3 DNA follows: TGTGCCAGTAGTATCTTCTGGAACACCGGGGAGCTGTTTTTT. This sequence encodes CASSIFWNTGELFF.

The chain joins TRBV29-1 to TRBJ2-7, with 7 bases that match TRBD1. Trimming at V came to 4 bases and at J to 2 bases, leaving 8 bases not matched to a gene. The CDR3 covers 14 residues. The germline V gene encodes CDR1 SQVTM and CDR2 ANQGSEA. The CDR3 DNA sequence: TGCAGCGTTGCCCGGGACAGATCGGCCTACGAGCAGTACTTC. Encoded protein: CSVARDRSAYEQYF.

For the CDR3, the DNA is TGCGCCAGCAGCCCGAGAACCGGGACGGTCTCCTACGAGCAGTACTTC. Amino acid sequence: CASSPRTGTVSYEQYF. The rearrangement uses TRBV5-1 and TRBJ2-7; D could derive from TRBD1 or TRBD2 (5 bases each). CDR3 length: 16 amino acids. The germline V gene encodes CDR1 SGHRS and CDR2 YFSETQ. Trimming shortened V by 4 bases and J by 0 bases, and 17 bases separated the two germline ends.

The CDR3 nucleotides read TGTGCCTGGAGTGCCCCAGGGGATAGCAATCAGCCCCAGCATTTT. This gives the protein CAWSAPGDSNQPQHF. This chain links TRBV30 with TRBJ1-5; a possible D gene is TRBD1 (6 bases). V lost 1 base, J lost 0 bases, and 10 bases lay in between. The CDR3 consists of 15 residues. Per germline, CDR1 GTSNPN and CDR2 SVGIG (reference sequence).

On this clone itself: Other DNA sequences of this sample code for an identical CDR3. The CDR3 DNA sequence: TGCGCCAGCAGCCTGACAGCAGGGGCCAACGTCCTGACTTTC. Amino acids: CASSLTAGANVLTF. The chain employs TRBV5-1 and TRBJ2-6, with TRBD1 as a possible D gene (5 bases). Germline CDR1 SGHRS, CDR2 YFSETQ. CDR3 size: 14 residues. Trimming left V 4 bases short and J 4 bases short, with 9 bases between.

The V and J genes are TRBV18 and TRBJ2-2; possibly TRBD1 for D (6 bases). The V and J ends lost 6 bases and 6 bases respectively, with 14 bases between them. Germline loops: CDR1 KGHSH, CDR2 LQKENI. CDR3 length: 14 amino acids. The CDR3 DNA sequence: TGTGCCAGCTCCTTGGACAGCCGATCCGGGGAGCTGTTTTTT. Residues: CASSLDSRSGELFF.

The V and J genes are TRBV9 and TRBJ1-6; D remains unclear. V shed 2 bases and J shed 10 bases, with 10 bases lying between them. The CDR3 has 13 residues. Germline V CDR1 and CDR2: SGDLS, YYNGEE. Here the CDR3 reads CASSVRDESPLHF. Written as DNA, the CDR3 is TGTGCCAGCAGCGTCCGCGACGAATCACCCCTCCACTTT.

V usage is TRBV28 and J usage is TRBJ2-5; 10 nucleotides match TRBD2. CDR1 is MDHEN and CDR2 is SYDVKM in the germline V gene. Losses at the gene ends were 5 bases for V and 1 base for J; bases not matched to a gene: 10. The CDR3 has 17 amino acids. CDR3 residues: CASSAVVAGGIQETQYF. The CDR3 DNA reads as TGTGCCAGCAGTGCGGTAGTAGCGGGGGGTATCCAAGAGACCCAGTACTTC.

This clone was found a few times. The chain has TRBV9 and TRBJ2-7; 7 nucleotides match TRBD1. The germline V gene has CDR1 SGDLS and CDR2 YYNGEE. Losses at the gene ends were 4 bases for V and 6 bases for J; bases not matched to a gene: 13. CDR3 length equals 15 residues. The CDR3 nucleotides read TGTGCCAGCAGCTACGGGACAGCTCATCGTTCCGAGCAGTACTTC. It encodes CASSYGTAHRSEQYF.

The chain recombines TRBV19 with TRBJ2-7; no clear D. The CDR3 spans 17 residues. In germline, CDR1 is LNHDA, CDR2 SQIVND (reference sequence). The V end lost 4 bases, the J end lost 0 bases, and 19 bases lay between the germline ends. The CDR3 loop is CASSSKRSSSPSYEQYF. In DNA, the CDR3 is TGTGCCAGTAGTAGTAAAAGGTCGTCCTCGCCCTCCTACGAGCAGTACTTC.

This clone came up a few times. V is TRBV7-2 and J is TRBJ2-3; 13 nucleotides agree with TRBD2. Germline V gives CDR1 SGHTA, CDR2 FQGNSA. V trimming: 4 bases; J trimming: 8 bases; junction bases outside the gene matches: 3. CDR3 length equals 14 residues. CDR3 residues: CASSSTSGGSTQYF. Written as DNA, the CDR3 is TGTGCCAGCAGCTCGACTAGCGGGGGGAGTACGCAGTATTTT.